This T cell receptor (beta chain) was captured in a study of spatial heterogeneity in lung cancer. Study-wide context: Across the raw uncorrected reads, a unique TCR and UMI combination was observed, on average, more than ten times.

The germline gives CDR1 MDHEN, CDR2 SYDVKM. The V gene lost 6 bases and the J gene lost 4 bases, with 16 bases spanning the gap. The CDR3 is 15 residues long. TCRdb analysed the 5' RACE reads with MiXCR anew, one entry per CDR3 protein. The data hold about 61,000 distinct CDR3 sequences, with about 5.9% observed a single time. The sample holds many counts of this clonotype. Time point denoted: sample taken at primary tumor resection. Unsorted samples of tumor, nontumor lung or frozen PBMC had their whole RNA sequenced. The origin of this receptor is a female donor with early-stage non-small cell lung cancer. The material was PBMCs, obtained at surgery. J is TRBJ1-3 and V is TRBV28, with D possibly TRBD1 on 5 matching bases. The CDR3 DNA follows: TGTGCCAGCAGGCGGGACCGGGCAAGCGGAAACACCATATATTTT. Translating it yields CASRRDRASGNTIYF. Full variable domain (rest looked up from reference TRBV28 and TRBJ1-3): DVKVTQSSRYLVKRTGEKVFLECVQDMDHENMFWYRQDPGLGLRLIYFSYDVKMKEKGDIPEGYSVSREKKERFSLILESASTNQTSMYLCASRRDRASGNTIYFGEGSWLTVV.